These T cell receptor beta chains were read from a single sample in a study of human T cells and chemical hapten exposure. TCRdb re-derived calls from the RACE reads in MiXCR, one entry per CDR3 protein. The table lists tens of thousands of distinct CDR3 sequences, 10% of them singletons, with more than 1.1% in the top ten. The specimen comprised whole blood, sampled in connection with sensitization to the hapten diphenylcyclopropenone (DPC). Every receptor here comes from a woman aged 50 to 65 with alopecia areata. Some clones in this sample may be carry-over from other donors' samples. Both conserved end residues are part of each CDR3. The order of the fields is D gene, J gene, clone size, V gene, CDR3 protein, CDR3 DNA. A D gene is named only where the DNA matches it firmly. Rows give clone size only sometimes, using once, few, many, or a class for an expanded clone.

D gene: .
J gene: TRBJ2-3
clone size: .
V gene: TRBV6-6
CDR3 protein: CASRSGPATDTQYF
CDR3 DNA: TGTGCCAGCCGCAGCGGGCCGGCCACAGATACGCAGTATTTT

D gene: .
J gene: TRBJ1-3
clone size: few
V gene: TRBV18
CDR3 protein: CASSDQQGNTIYF
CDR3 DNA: TGTGCCAGCTCAGACCAACAGGGAAACACCATATATTTT

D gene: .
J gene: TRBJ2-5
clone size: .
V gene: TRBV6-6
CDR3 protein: CASKIQETQYF
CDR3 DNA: TGTGCCAGCAAGATACAAGAGACCCAGTACTTC

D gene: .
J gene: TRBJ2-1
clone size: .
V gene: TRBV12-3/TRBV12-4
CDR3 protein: CASLNSRSYNEQIF
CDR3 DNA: TGTGCCAGCCTGAACAGCCGCTCCTACAATGAGCAGATCTTC

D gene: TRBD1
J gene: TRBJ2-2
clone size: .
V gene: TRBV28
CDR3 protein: CASKTGGSTGELFF
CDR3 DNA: TGTGCCAGCAAGACAGGGGGCAGCACCGGGGAGCTGTTTTTT

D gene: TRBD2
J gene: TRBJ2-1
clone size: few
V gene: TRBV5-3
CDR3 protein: CARSHRPGQALASSGREDEQFF
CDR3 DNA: TGTGCCAGAAGCCACAGACCGGGTCAGGCCCTGGCGTCTAGCGGGAGGGAGGATGAGCAGTTCTTC

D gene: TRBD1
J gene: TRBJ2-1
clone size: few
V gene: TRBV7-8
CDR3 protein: CASSFSGQAYNEQFF
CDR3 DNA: TGTGCCAGCAGCTTTTCAGGACAGGCCTACAATGAGCAGTTCTTC

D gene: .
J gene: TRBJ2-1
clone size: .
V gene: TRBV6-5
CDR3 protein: CASTQPGSYNEQFF
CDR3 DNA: TGTGCCAGCACCCAGCCTGGCTCCTACAATGAGCAGTTCTTC

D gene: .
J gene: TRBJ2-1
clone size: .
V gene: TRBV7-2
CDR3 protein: CASSLVGYNEQFF
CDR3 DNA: TGTGCCAGCAGCCTAGTGGGCTACAATGAGCAGTTCTTC

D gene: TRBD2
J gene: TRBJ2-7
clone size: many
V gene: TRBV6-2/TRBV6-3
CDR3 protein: CASSYAASGSRDEQYF
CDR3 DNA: TGTGCCAGCAGTTACGCGGCTAGCGGGAGCCGCGACGAGCAGTACTTC

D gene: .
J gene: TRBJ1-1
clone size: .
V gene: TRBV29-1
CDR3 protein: CSVEEGHEAFF
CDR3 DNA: TGCAGCGTTGAAGAAGGCCATGAAGCTTTCTTT

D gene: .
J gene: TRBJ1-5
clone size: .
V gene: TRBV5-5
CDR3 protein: CASSSRGNQPQHF
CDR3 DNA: TGTGCCAGCAGCTCCAGGGGCAATCAGCCCCAGCATTTT

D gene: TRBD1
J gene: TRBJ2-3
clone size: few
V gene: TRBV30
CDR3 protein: CAWAGQGADTQYF
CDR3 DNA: TGTGCCTGGGCGGGACAGGGAGCAGATACGCAGTATTTT

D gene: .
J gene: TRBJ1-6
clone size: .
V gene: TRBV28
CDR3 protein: CASSLGWALHF
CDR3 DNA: TGTGCCAGCAGTTTGGGATGGGCCCTCCACTTT

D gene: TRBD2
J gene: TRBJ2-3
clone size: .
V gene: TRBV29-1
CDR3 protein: CSVVPLAGVGTDTQYF
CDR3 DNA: TGCAGCGTTGTCCCACTAGCGGGAGTTGGCACAGATACGCAGTATTTT

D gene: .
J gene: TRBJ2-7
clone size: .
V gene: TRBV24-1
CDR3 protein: CATSDPGLSSYEQYF
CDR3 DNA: TGTGCCACCAGTGACCCAGGCTTAAGCTCCTACGAGCAGTACTTC

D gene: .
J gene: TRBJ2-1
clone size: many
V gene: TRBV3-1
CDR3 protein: CASSQDRGFSYNEQFF
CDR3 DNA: TGTGCCAGCAGCCAAGACCGGGGATTCTCCTACAATGAGCAGTTCTTC

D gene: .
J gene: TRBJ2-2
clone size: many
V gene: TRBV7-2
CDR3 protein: CASSSAAELFF
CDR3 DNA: TGTGCCAGCAGCAGCGCTGCCGAGCTGTTTTTT

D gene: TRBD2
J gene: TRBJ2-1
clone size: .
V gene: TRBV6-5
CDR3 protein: CASSLSPFLAGYNEQFF
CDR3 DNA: TGTGCCAGCAGTCTATCCCCTTTCCTAGCGGGATACAATGAGCAGTTCTTC

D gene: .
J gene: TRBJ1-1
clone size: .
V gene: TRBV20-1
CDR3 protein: CSATPGSAVAEAFF
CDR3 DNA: TGCAGTGCTACCCCCGGATCGGCAGTGGCTGAAGCTTTCTTT

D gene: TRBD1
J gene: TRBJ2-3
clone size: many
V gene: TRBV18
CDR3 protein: CASSPNRGTDTQYF
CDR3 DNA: TGTGCCAGCTCACCGAACAGGGGAACAGATACGCAGTATTTT

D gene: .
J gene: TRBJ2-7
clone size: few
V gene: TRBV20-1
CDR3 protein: CSADFQGQLYEQYF
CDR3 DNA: TGCAGTGCTGACTTCCAGGGTCAACTCTACGAGCAGTACTTC

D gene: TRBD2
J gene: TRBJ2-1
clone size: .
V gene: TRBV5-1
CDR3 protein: CASRVSGLAGGTHEQFF
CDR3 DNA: TGCGCCAGCAGGGTGAGCGGACTAGCGGGAGGGACCCATGAGCAGTTCTTC

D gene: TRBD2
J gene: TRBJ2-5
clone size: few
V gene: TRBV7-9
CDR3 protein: CASSLPDWTSGRQETQYF
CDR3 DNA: TGTGCCAGCAGCTTACCTGATTGGACTAGCGGGAGGCAAGAGACCCAGTACTTC

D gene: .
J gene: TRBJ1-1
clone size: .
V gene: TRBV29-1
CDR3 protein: CSVGGGRNTEAFF
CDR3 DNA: TGCAGCGTTGGCGGGGGCCGAAACACTGAAGCTTTCTTT

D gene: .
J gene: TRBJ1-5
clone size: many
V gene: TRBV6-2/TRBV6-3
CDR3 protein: CASSYPQSGSNQPQHF
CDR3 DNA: TGTGCCAGCAGTTACCCTCAATCGGGAAGCAATCAGCCCCAGCATTTT

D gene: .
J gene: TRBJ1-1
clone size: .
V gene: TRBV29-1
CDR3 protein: CSVEERATTEAFF
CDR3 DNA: TGCAGCGTTGAAGAGCGGGCGACCACTGAAGCTTTCTTT

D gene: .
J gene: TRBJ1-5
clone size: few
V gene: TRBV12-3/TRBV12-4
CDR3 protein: CASSPGQYQPQHF
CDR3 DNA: TGTGCCAGCAGCCCCGGACAGTATCAGCCCCAGCATTTT

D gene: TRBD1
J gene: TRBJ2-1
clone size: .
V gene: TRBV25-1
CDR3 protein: CASTPRDRAPNEQFF
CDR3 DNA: TGTGCCAGCACCCCCCGGGACAGGGCCCCCAATGAGCAGTTCTTC

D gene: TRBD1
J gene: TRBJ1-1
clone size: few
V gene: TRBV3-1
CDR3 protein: CAVGSGTGEAFF
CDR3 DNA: TGTGCCGTTGGGAGCGGGACAGGGGAGGCTTTCTTT

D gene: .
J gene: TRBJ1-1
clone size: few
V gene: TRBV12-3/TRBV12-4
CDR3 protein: CASSRRQSTEAFF
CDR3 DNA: TGTGCCAGCAGTCGCAGACAGTCTACTGAAGCTTTCTTT

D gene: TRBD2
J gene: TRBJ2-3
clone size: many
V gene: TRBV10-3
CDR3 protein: CAISESTSGTDTQYF
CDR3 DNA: TGTGCCATCAGTGAGTCCACTAGCGGCACAGATACGCAGTATTTT

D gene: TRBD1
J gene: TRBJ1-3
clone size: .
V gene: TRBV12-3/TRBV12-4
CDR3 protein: CASSLGTGTGGSGNTIYF
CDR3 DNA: TGTGCCAGCAGTTTAGGAACCGGGACAGGGGGCTCTGGAAACACCATATATTTT

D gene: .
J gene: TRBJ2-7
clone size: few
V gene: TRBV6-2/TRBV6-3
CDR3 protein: CASSYDLYEQYF
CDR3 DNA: TGTGCCAGCAGTTACGATCTCTACGAGCAGTACTTC

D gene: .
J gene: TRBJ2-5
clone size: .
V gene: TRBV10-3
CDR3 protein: CAISSREETQYF
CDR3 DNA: TGTGCCATCAGTTCTAGGGAAGAGACCCAGTACTTC

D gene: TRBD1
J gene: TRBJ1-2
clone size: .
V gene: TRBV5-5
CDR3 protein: CASSLRDRGLYGYTF
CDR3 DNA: TGTGCCAGCAGCTTAAGGGACAGGGGTCTCTATGGCTACACCTTC

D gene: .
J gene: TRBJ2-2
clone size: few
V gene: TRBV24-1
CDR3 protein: CATSLEGGMDTGELFF
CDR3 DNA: TGTGCCACCAGCTTGGAGGGGGGGATGGACACCGGGGAGCTGTTTTTT

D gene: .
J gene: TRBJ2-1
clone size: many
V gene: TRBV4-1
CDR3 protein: CASSHLTTSYEQFF
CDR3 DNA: TGCGCCAGCAGCCATCTCACTACCTCGTATGAGCAGTTCTTC

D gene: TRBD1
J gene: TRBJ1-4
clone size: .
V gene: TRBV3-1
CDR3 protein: CASSHRTGANEKLFF
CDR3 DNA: TGTGCCAGCAGCCACCGGACAGGGGCTAATGAAAAACTGTTTTTT

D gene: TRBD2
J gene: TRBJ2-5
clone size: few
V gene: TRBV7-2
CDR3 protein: CASSFGGAGQETQYF
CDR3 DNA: TGTGCCAGCAGCTTCGGGGGAGCGGGGCAAGAGACCCAGTACTTC

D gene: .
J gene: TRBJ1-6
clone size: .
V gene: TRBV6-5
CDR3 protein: CASSYDGGSPLHF
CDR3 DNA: TGTGCCAGCAGTTACGACGGAGGTTCACCCCTCCACTTT

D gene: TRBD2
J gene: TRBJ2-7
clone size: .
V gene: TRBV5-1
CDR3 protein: CASSFELAGSYEQYF
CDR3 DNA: TGCGCCAGCAGCTTCGAACTAGCGGGGTCCTACGAGCAGTACTTC

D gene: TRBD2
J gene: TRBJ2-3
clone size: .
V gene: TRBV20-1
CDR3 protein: CSARLAGTDTQYF
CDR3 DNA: TGCAGTGCTAGACTAGCGGGCACAGATACGCAGTATTTT

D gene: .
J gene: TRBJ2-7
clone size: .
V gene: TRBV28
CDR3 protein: CASRSDRRGEQYF
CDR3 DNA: TGTGCCAGCAGGTCGGACAGGCGGGGCGAGCAGTACTTC

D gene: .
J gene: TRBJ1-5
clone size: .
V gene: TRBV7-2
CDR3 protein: CASRRDSNQPQHF
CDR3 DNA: TGTGCCAGCAGGAGGGATAGCAATCAGCCCCAGCATTTT

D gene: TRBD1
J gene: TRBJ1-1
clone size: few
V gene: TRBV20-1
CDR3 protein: CSASGDRGAFF
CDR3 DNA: TGCAGTGCTAGTGGTGACAGGGGAGCTTTCTTT

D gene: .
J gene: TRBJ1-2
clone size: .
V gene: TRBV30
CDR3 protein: CAWTLLDPRGYTF
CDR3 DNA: TGTGCCTGGACCCTTCTGGACCCGAGGGGCTACACCTTC

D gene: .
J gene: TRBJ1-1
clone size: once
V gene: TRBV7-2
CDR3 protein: CASSSWTETETFF
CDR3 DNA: TGTGCCAGCAGCTCCTGGACGGAGACTGAAACTTTCTTT

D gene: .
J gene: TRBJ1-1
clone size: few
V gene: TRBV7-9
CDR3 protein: CASSSGRRRAFF
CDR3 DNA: TGTGCCAGCAGCTCCGGACGGCGTCGAGCTTTCTTT

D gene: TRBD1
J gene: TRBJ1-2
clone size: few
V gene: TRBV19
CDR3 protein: CASIPRDRSGYTF
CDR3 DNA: TGTGCCAGTATTCCCCGGGACAGGAGCGGCTACACCTTC

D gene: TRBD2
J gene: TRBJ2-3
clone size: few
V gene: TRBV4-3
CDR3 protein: CASSRGLAGRAEYF
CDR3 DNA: TGCGCCAGCAGCCGGGGACTAGCGGGTCGAGCGGAGTATTTT

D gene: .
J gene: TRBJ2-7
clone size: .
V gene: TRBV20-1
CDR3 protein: CSALSGYSLNEQYF
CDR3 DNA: TGCAGTGCTCTGTCGGGGTACTCCTTGAACGAGCAGTACTTC